These 25 T cell receptor beta chains originate from one sample sequenced in a study of Ad26.COV2.S vaccination and SARS-CoV-2 variants. Some clones are missing from TCRdb's copy, which holds only in-frame ones; the method was immunoSEQ multiplex PCR. The sample records under 550,000 clones, roughly 90% being singletons. Treatment here: over 15 received Ad26.COV2.S at low or high dose, single or two shots; about 5 received placebo; per-sample allocation not given. Material that was analyzed had been drawn on day 63 after the first vaccine or placebo injection. Sequenced material: peripheral blood, taken in a trial of Ad26.COV2.S vaccine versus placebo. These receptors came from a person aged 18-65 years who received the Ad26.COV2.S COVID-19 vaccine or a placebo.

CDR3 amino acids: CASSRSEGAEGYGYTF. Written as DNA, the CDR3 is TGTGCCAGCTCGCGAAGCGAGGGGGCTGAAGGCTATGGCTACACCTTC. The chain is built from TRBV18 and TRBJ1-2; 7 bases map to TRBD1. Germline CDR1 is KGHSH and CDR2 is LQKENI. The CDR3 covers 16 residues. After removal of 6 bases from V and 4 bases from J, the junction contained 14 bases not matched to a gene.

This rearrangement joins TRBV9 to TRBJ2-1; TRBD2 is a possible D gene (6 bases). Germline V gene data show CDR1 as SGDLS and CDR2 as YYNGEE. V lost 3 bases and J 8 bases, leaving 18 bases between the germline ends. CDR3 size: 15 residues. CDR3 sequence (DNA): TGTGCCAGCAGCGGCCGGGACTTATACCGCGATGAGCAGTTCTTC. This gives the protein CASSGRDLYRDEQFF.

The V call is TRBV28, the J call TRBJ2-5, with 8 bases lining up with TRBD1. The CDR3 has 14 amino acids. Germline lookup yields CDR1 MDHEN and CDR2 SYDVKM. The J segment lost 5 bases and the V segment lost 6 bases, leaving 8 bases of the junction unmatched. CDR3 in DNA: TGTGCCAGCAGGGCAGGGGGCGCGTTGGAGACCCAGTACTTC. Protein product: CASRAGGALETQYF.

The V and J genes are TRBV30 and TRBJ2-7; D might be TRBD2 (6 bases). Germline CDR1 GTSNPN, CDR2 SVGIG (reference sequence). CDR3 length: 12 residues. The V end was cut by 2 bases, the J end by 5 bases, with 10 bases between. The CDR3 region is CAWSIGEDEQYF. Written as DNA, the CDR3 is TGTGCCTGGAGTATCGGGGAGGACGAGCAGTACTTC.

The rearrangement uses TRBV9 and TRBJ2-3; D gene unclear. Between the trimmed V and J ends, which lost 0 bases and 6 bases, there was a span of 14 bases. Germline CDR1 reads SGDLS; CDR2 reads YYNGEE. The CDR3 contains 15 residues. CDR3 nucleotide sequence: TGTGCCAGCAGCGTAGGGGTTGGGTTTAGCGATACGCAGTATTTT. Protein product: CASSVGVGFSDTQYF.

This clone was detected only once. V gene TRBV7-8 combines with J gene TRBJ2-3; no firm D call. CDR1 and CDR2 from the germline V gene are SGHVS and FQNEAQ. This CDR3 comprises 11 residues. Trimming pared 4 bases from V and 3 bases from J, leaving 2 bases between. The CDR3 DNA reads TGTGCCAGCAGCTGGACAGATACGCAGTATTTT. Translating gives CASSWTDTQYF.

This clone has a single count. This chain uses TRBV2 with TRBJ1-6, with a tentative D call TRBD1 (5 bases). The V end lost 8 bases, the J end lost 3 bases, and 8 bases lay between the germline ends. Germline V CDR1 and CDR2: SNHLY, FYNNEI. This CDR3 has 13 residues. CDR3 protein: CASQTDYNSPLHF. CDR3 DNA sequence: TGTGCCAGCCAGACAGACTATAATTCACCCCTCCACTTT.

The genes are TRBV4-3 and TRBJ2-7; 9 bases are shared with TRBD2. V was clipped by 0 bases and J by 3 bases; unmatched bases: 9. CDR3 length equals 17 residues. CDR1 LGHNA and CDR2 YSLEER come from the germline V gene. The DNA for the CDR3 is TGCGCCAGCAGCCAAGATATTGGGACTAGCTGTCACTACGAGCAGTACTTC. Encoded protein: CASSQDIGTSCHYEQYF.

The chain combines TRBV7-6 with TRBJ2-1; D gene ambiguous. The CDR3 runs 13 residues. Trimming removed 1 base at V and 6 bases at J, with 7 bases between. Germline CDR1 is SGHVS and CDR2 is FNYEAQ. The CDR3 DNA reads as TGTGCCAGCAGCTTAGTCCCCTTCAATGAGCAGTTCTTC. Translated: CASSLVPFNEQFF.

V usage is TRBV12-3 or TRBV12-4 and J usage is TRBJ2-1; D ambiguous. There are 13 residues in the CDR3. V was pared by 5 bases and J by 9 bases, with 14 bases between. DNA for the CDR3: TGTGCCAGCAGTAAAAGATCGCCGTTTGAGCAGTTCTTC. Protein: CASSKRSPFEQFF.

The chain carries TRBV30 and TRBJ1-2, with 7 bases lining up with TRBD1. Losses at the gene ends were 5 bases for V and 3 bases for J; bases not matched to a gene: 6. Germline lookup yields CDR1 GTSNPN and CDR2 SVGIG (reference sequence). The CDR3 is made up of 13 amino acids. For the CDR3, the DNA is TGTGCCTGGGCGCAGCAGGGGGACTATGGCTACACCTTC. Protein product: CAWAQQGDYGYTF. Full variable domain (outside the CDR3, taken from reference TRBV30 and TRBJ1-2): SQTIHQWPATLVQPVGSPLSLECTVEGTSNPNLYWYRQAAGRGLQLLFYSVGIGQISSEVPQNLSASRPQDRQFILSSKKLLLSDSGFYLCAWAQQGDYGYTFGSGTRLTVV.

The CDR3 is CAWSVGATSQETQYF. The CDR3 DNA reads TGTGCCTGGAGTGTAGGGGCGACGAGTCAAGAGACCCAGTACTTC. The gene calls are TRBV30 and TRBJ2-5; TRBD1 might be the D (5 bases). V was trimmed by 0 bases and J by 2 bases, leaving 13 bases between them. This CDR3 region has 15 residues. Germline CDR1 reads GTSNPN; CDR2 reads SVGIG (reference sequence).

The chain uses TRBV7-2 and TRBJ1-6; D unclear. The V end lost 0 bases, the J end lost 9 bases, and 9 bases lay between the germline ends. Germline CDR1 is SGHTA and CDR2 is FQGNSA. The CDR3 is 14 residues long. CDR3 DNA sequence: TGTGCCAGCAGCTTAGCAGGGTTCGCTTCACCCCTCCACTTT. This gives the protein CASSLAGFASPLHF.

This chain joins TRBV6-1 and TRBJ1-2; D gene unclear. The CDR3 length is 12 residues. Trimming left V 1 base short and J 4 bases short, with 4 bases between. Germline values: CDR1 MNHNS, CDR2 SASEGT. The CDR3 DNA is TGTGCCAGCAGTGAAGAAAGCTATGGCTACACCTTC. It codes for CASSEESYGYTF.

This clone occurred once. The V and J genes are TRBV9 and TRBJ2-2; D is unclear. Germline V gene sequence: CDR1 SGDLS, CDR2 YYNGEE. Trimming stripped 4 bases from V and 2 bases from J, with 3 bases between. This CDR3 is built from 12 residues. Written as DNA, the CDR3 is TGTGCCAGCAGCTCAAACACCGGGGAGCTGTTTTTT. Residues: CASSSNTGELFF.

For this clone: The sample has other DNA sequences that encode this CDR3 too. The V gene is TRBV19, the J gene TRBJ2-1, with TRBD2 matching 11 bases. From germline, CDR1 is LNHDA and CDR2 SQIVND (reference sequence). The CDR3 runs 14 residues. V was clipped by 6 bases and J by 7 bases; unmatched bases: 5. The DNA of the CDR3 is TGTGCCAGTAGAACTAGCGGGAGAGGAAATGAGCAGTTCTTC. Protein sequence: CASRTSGRGNEQFF.

The CDR3 nucleotides read TGTGCCAGTATCCCGGAGCTGTTTTTT. Translating gives CASIPELFF. The chain carries TRBV19 and TRBJ2-2; no reliable D call. Germline CDR1 LNHDA, CDR2 SQIVND (reference sequence). The CDR3 runs 9 residues. The ends were cut back, 7 bases at V and 10 bases at J, with 4 bases in the middle.

The rearrangement joins TRBV15 to TRBJ2-3; TRBD2 agrees at 15 bases. The CDR3 has 19 residues. Losses at the gene ends were 0 bases for V and 5 bases for J; bases not matched to a gene: 9. Germline CDR1 and CDR2: LNHNV and YYDKDF (reference sequence). The CDR3 DNA reads TGTGCCACCAGCAGAGAAGGGTTTGGGACTAGCGGGAGGAAAGATACGCAGTATTTT. Its protein is CATSREGFGTSGRKDTQYF.

This chain joins TRBV11-3 and TRBJ2-3, with D perhaps TRBD1 (7 bases). Germline CDR1 and CDR2: SGHNT and YENEEA. This CDR3 is built from 15 residues. Trimming pared 1 base from V and 4 bases from J, leaving 12 bases between. The CDR3 protein is CASSLGQGGADTQYF. In DNA, the CDR3 is TGTGCCAGCAGCTTAGGACAGGGAGGTGCAGATACGCAGTATTTT.

The V gene is TRBV19, the J gene TRBJ2-7, with 11 bases that match TRBD2. Germline CDR1 LNHDA, CDR2 SQIVND (reference sequence). The V segment lost 8 bases and the J segment 2 bases; nucleotides outside the gene matches: 5. The length of the CDR3 is 14 residues. The CDR3 spells CASSGTSGAYEQYF. The CDR3, as DNA: TGTGCCAGTTCTGGGACTAGCGGAGCCTACGAGCAGTACTTC.

The chain employs TRBV19 and TRBJ2-7, with D maybe TRBD1 (7 bases). Germline values: CDR1 LNHDA, CDR2 SQIVND (reference sequence). The CDR3 has 16 residues. The germline V and J ends were trimmed by 3 bases and 0 bases, with 15 bases remaining between them. DNA of the CDR3: TGTGCCAGTAGTATGAGGGGACAGCGGGTCTCCTACGAGCAGTACTTC. This sequence encodes CASSMRGQRVSYEQYF.

This chain connects TRBV5-1 to TRBJ2-7; possible D gene TRBD1, 6 bases. V was cut by 2 bases and J by 2 bases, with 11 bases left in between. CDR3 length: 14 residues. CDR1 is SGHRS and CDR2 is YFSETQ in the germline V gene. Here the CDR3 reads CASSLTGNTYEQYF. In DNA form, the CDR3 reads TGCGCCAGCAGCTTAACAGGGAACACCTACGAGCAGTACTTC.

The gene calls are TRBV18 and TRBJ2-7; D not certain. Germline-derived CDR1 and CDR2 are KGHSH and LQKENI. The CDR3 spans 13 residues. V dropped 3 bases and J dropped 3 bases, with 9 bases sitting between them. The CDR3 is CASSPLDGYEQYF. Here the CDR3 DNA reads TGTGCCAGCTCACCCCTCGACGGCTACGAGCAGTACTTC. The variable domain in full, with the rest retrieved from reference TRBV18 and TRBJ2-7, is NAGVMQNPRHLVRRRGQEARLRCSPMKGHSHVYWYRQLPEEGLKFMVYLQKENIIDESGMPKERFSAEFPKEGPSILRIQQVVRGDSAAYFCASSPLDGYEQYFGPGTRLTVT.

The V and J genes are TRBV7-2 and TRBJ2-4; 14 nucleotides agree with TRBD2. Germline trimming cut 1 base from V and 0 bases from J; bases unmatched to any gene: 5. The CDR3 spans 19 residues. Germline lookup yields CDR1 SGHTA and CDR2 FQGNSA. The CDR3 DNA is TGTGCCAGCAGCTTAGGACTAGCGGGAGGGCCTTTAGCCAAAAACATTCAGTACTTC. It yields the protein CASSLGLAGGPLAKNIQYF.

The CDR3 reads CASSFMSSFRELFF. The CDR3 nucleotides read TGTGCCAGCAGCTTTATGAGTAGTTTCCGGGAGCTGTTTTTT. The V and J genes are TRBV7-9 and TRBJ2-2; D gene unclear. Trimming took 3 bases from V and 9 from J, leaving 14 bases between them. The CDR3 sequence is 14 residues long. CDR1 SEHNR and CDR2 FQNEAQ come from the germline V gene (reference sequence).